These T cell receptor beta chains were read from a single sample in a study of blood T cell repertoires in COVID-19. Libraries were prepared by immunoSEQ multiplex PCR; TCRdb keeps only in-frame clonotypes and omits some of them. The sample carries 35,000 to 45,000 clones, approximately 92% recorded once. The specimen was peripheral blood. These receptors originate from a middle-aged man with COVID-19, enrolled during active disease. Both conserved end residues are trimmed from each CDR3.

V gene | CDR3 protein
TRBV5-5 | ASSLVPGEVYEQY
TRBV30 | AWSVRGQDSPLH
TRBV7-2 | ASSFDRGAQETQY
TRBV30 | AWSPGQGVGETQY
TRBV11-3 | ASSPRTVDEQY
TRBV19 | ASSYSGSYNEQF
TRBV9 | ASSVGGGNNQPQH
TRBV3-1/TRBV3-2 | ASRGLGQLNTEAF
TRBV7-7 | ASSLGSANEQF
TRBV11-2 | ASSLAFYEQY
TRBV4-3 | ASSQGLSGNTIY
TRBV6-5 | ASAISGTGGYGYT
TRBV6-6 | ASSPRLSADRLSYEQY
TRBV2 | ASSVVGGNEQF
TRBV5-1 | ASTRLYFWRVHSNQPQH
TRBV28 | ASSPAPGGQPQH
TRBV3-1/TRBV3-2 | ASSQGGHEQY
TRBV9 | ASSVTGGNNEQF
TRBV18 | ASSPQRGGTESEKLF
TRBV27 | ASSNLIGDRVVL
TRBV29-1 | SVEEQNYGYT
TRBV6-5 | ASTEQGAWGYT
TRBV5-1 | ASSLGQSNQPQH
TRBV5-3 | ARKKRLAGAGTQY
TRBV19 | ASSTLGLAGPKTGELF
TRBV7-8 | ASSAPSGWGTDTQY
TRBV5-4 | ASSLVAGAGYT
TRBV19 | ASSISKGAGEKLF